Below are 5 T cell receptor beta chains sequenced from a single sample in a study of blood T cell repertoires in COVID-19. This table comes from immunoSEQ multiplex PCR, and its TCRdb copy is limited to in-frame clones, with some not included. The data contain around 150,000 clones, 88% of them singletons. Sequenced: PBMCs or T cells enriched from blood (not recorded which). Source of these receptors: a woman aged 45 to 65 who had recovered from COVID-19.

The V and J genes are TRBV13 and TRBJ1-2, with D uncertain. V lost 6 bases to trimming and J lost 4 bases, with 18 bases between them. Looked up from germline, CDR1 is PRHDT and CDR2 is FYEKMQ (reference sequence). The CDR3 length is 15 residues. This CDR3 reads CASRPQTGVAYGYTF. In nucleotides, the CDR3 is TGTGCCAGCAGACCTCAAACCGGGGTAGCCTATGGCTACACCTTC.

V gene TRBV7-8 combines with J gene TRBJ2-5; D is perhaps TRBD2 (6 bases). The V gene's germline CDR1 is SGHVS and CDR2 FQNEAQ. The CDR3 runs 18 residues. The V end was cut by 4 bases, the J end by 3 bases, with 24 bases between. In nucleotides, the CDR3 is TGTGCCAGCAGCTCCTGGGTAGCGGCGAGGGTAGGGGAAGAGACCCAGTACTTC. Translation gives CASSSWVAARVGEETQYF.

This chain connects TRBV29-1 to TRBJ1-1; possibly TRBD1 for D (6 bases). The germline V gene has CDR1 SQVTM and CDR2 ANQGSEA. V was pared by 4 bases and J by 1 base, with 7 bases between. CDR3 length: 12 residues. DNA of the CDR3: TGCAGCGTTGGGACAGCGAACACTGAAGCTTTCTTT. As protein: CSVGTANTEAFF.

The chain carries TRBV11-2 and TRBJ2-5; D possibly corresponds to TRBD1 (6 bases). Germline V lookup: CDR1 SGHAT, CDR2 FQNNGV. V was trimmed by 0 bases and J by 5 bases, leaving 10 bases between them. This CDR3 is built from 14 residues. This CDR3 is CASSLDRGGETQYF. CDR3 DNA sequence: TGTGCCAGCAGCTTAGACAGGGGCGGGGAGACCCAGTACTTC.

About this clone: One end of the junction fails to match germline, which may point to a read error. The CDR3 region is CASSQGLAPLF. CDR3 nucleotide sequence: TGTGCCAGCAGTCAGGGACTAGCGCCTCTCTTC. The chain links TRBV6-2 or TRBV6-3 to TRBJ2-7; 10 nucleotides agree with TRBD2. Germline V CDR1 and CDR2: MNHEY, SVGEGT. The CDR3 sequence is 11 residues long.